Given below is one T cell receptor (beta chain) in context. The antigen is not known. Time point meaning: blood at routine non-recurrence follow-up after resection. Unsorted whole RNA from tumor, nontumor lung or frozen PBMC underwent sequencing. This entry is derived from a study of spatial heterogeneity in lung cancer. Study outcomes and limitations: Ubiquitous expanded tumor TCRs showed up in blood more at resection than follow-up.

TCRdb independently ran MiXCR on the 5' RACE reads; one entry per CDR3 protein. Of about 120,000 distinct CDR3 sequences listed, 12% are singletons. The source is a male donor with early-stage non-small cell lung cancer. Source: PBMCs, taken at follow-up.

CDR3 loop: CASSSGQGGNKAFF. The DNA of the CDR3 is TGTGCCAGCAGCTCGGGACAGGGGGGAAACAAAGCTTTCTTT. The J gene is TRBJ1-1, the V gene TRBV5-4; 11 bases align to TRBD1. With 3 bases clipped from V and 9 bases from J, the junction kept 7 bases outside the gene matches. This CDR3 spans 14 amino acids. Germline V lookup: CDR1 SGHNT, CDR2 YYREEE (reference sequence).